This entry concerns a single T cell receptor beta chain. Its antigen is undetermined. This sample stems from a study of cytomegalovirus exposure and HLA in healthy donors. The PCR was carried out with 60 Vbeta primers and 13 Jbeta primers. TCRdb's copy holds only in-frame clones and misses some; the assay was immunoSEQ multiplex PCR. The sample lists 95,000 to 100,000 clones, about four fifths occurring once. V shed 7 bases and J 4 bases; nucleotides not matched to a gene: 9. The CDR3 runs 15 residues. From germline, CDR1 is WSHSY and CDR2 SAAADI. Study-wide points: In a later analysis, at a false discovery rate of 0.05, approximately 16,000 TCR beta sequences matched HLA alleles. Excluded: some indistinguishable V segments such as TRBV6-2 and TRBV6-3.

This TCR derives from a female donor in good health and CMV-seropositive. The V gene is TRBV10-2, the J gene TRBJ1-4, with 7 positions matching TRBD1. Sample: PBMCs. CDR3 sequence: CASTTRTGNNEKLFF. CDR3 bases: TGCGCCAGCACCACCAGGACAGGAAATAATGAAAAACTGTTTTTT.